The T cell receptor beta chain under discussion was sequenced for a study of blood T cell repertoires in COVID-19. Study information: Acute and convalescent COVID-19 samples came from the United States, Italy and Spain. From T cells, B-cell-depleted T cells, or PBMCs came the material, which was cDNA or gDNA.

CDR3 length: 13 amino acids. The V end lost 1 base, the J end lost 4 bases, and 5 bases lay between the germline ends. Germline-derived CDR1 and CDR2 are LGHDT and YNNKEL (reference sequence). How the authors handled the data: Estimated nucleated cell counts came from reference gene primer amplification. Clones were sequenced by immunoSEQ multiplex PCR, and TCRdb holds only the in-frame ones, with some missing. That table gives V, J and clone size, and the DNA gave D and trimming. The sample comprises over 350,000 clones, 86% of which are singletons, and roughly 1.4% rests with the top ten. This sequence was found in a woman aged 25 to 39 with active or convalescent COVID-19. The sequenced sample consisted of peripheral blood. The chain is built from TRBV3-1 (or the pseudogene TRBV3-2) and TRBJ1-5; D gene unclear. CDR3 coding DNA: TGTGCCAGCAGCCAAGTCGGGAATCAGCCCCAGCATTTT. Protein sequence: CASSQVGNQPQHF.